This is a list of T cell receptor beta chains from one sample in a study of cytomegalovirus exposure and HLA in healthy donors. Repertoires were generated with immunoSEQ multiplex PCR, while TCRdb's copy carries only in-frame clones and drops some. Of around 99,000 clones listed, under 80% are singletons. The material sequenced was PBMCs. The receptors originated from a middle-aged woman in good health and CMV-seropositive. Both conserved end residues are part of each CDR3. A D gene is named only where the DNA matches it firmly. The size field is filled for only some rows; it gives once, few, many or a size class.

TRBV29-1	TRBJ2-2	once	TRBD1	TGCAGCGCCGGACAGGGGGCAAGCACCGGGGAGCTGTTTTTT	CSAGQGASTGELFF
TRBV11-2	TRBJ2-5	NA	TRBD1	TGTGCCAGCAGCCCCGGGACAGAAGAGACCCAGTACTTC	CASSPGTEETQYF
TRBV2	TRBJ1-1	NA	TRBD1	TGTGCCAGCAGTGGGGGGATGGACAGGGAAGCTTTCTTT	CASSGGMDREAFF
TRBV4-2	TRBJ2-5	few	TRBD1	TGTGCCAGCAGCCAAGAGTCAGGGGGCGCGGAGACCCAGTACTTC	CASSQESGGAETQYF
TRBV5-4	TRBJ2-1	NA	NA	TGTGCCAGCAGCTTAAACCTAGCCAACAATGAGCAGTTCTTC	CASSLNLANNEQFF
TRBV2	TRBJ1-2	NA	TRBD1	TGTGCCAGCAGTACCGGGACAGGCGACTATGGCTACACCTTC	CASSTGTGDYGYTF
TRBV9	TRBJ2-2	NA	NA	TGTGCCAGCAGCGTAGCCGATAGGGGCCCAAACACCGGGGAGCTGTTTTTT	CASSVADRGPNTGELFF
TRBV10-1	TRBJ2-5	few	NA	TGCGCCAGCAGTGAGACCCCGGGGGAGACCCAGTACTTC	CASSETPGETQYF
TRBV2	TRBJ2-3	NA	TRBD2	TGTGCCAGCAGCGCACTAGCGGGGGGGAACACAGATACGCAGTATTTT	CASSALAGGNTDTQYF
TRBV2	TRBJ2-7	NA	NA	TGTGCCAGCAGTGATCAGATCTACGAGCAGTACTTC	CASSDQIYEQYF
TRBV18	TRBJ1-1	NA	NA	TGTGCCAGCTCACCGCCGGGGGTCTATGAAGCTTTCTTT	CASSPPGVYEAFF
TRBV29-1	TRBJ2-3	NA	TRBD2	TGCAGCCAGAGCGGGGGGCGTACAGATACGCAGTATTTT	CSQSGGRTDTQYF
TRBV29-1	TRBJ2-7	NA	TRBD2	TGCAGCGTTGAAGGCGGAGCGGGGGGGCCTCTCGAGCAGTACTTC	CSVEGGAGGPLEQYF
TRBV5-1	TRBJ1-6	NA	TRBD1	TGCGCCAGCAGCTTGGAGGCAGGGGGTGGTTCACCCCTCCACTTT	CASSLEAGGGSPLHF
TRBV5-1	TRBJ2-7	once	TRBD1	TGCGCCAGCAGCTTGGAGGGACAGGGGGTCGACTTC	CASSLEGQGVDF
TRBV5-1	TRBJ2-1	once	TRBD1	TGCGCCAGCAGCTTGGACAGGGGAAAAAATGAGCAGTTCTTC	CASSLDRGKNEQFF
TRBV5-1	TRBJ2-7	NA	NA	TGCGCCAGCAGCTTGAATGGGGCAGGCGTTTCCGAGCAGTACTTC	CASSLNGAGVSEQYF
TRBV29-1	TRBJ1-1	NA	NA	TGCAGCGTCCCCTCTTCGAGGGCCGTCGAAGCTTTCTTT	CSVPSSRAVEAFF
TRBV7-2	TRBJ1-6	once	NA	TGTGCCAGCAGCCGATTATGGGCTGCGAATTCACCCCTCCACTTT	CASSRLWAANSPLHF
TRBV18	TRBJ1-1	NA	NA	TGTGCCAGCTCCCTGTTAGAGGGAGATATGAACACTGAAGCTTTCTTT	CASSLLEGDMNTEAFF
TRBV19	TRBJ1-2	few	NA	TGTGCCAGTAGTATCCCTCACGACAGCTATGGCTACACCTTC	CASSIPHDSYGYTF
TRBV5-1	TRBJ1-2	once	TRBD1	TGCGCCAGCAGCTTAGGAACAGGGGACTATGGCTACACCTTC	CASSLGTGDYGYTF
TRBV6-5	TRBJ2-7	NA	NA	TGTGCCAGCACTCCCGGGGGTGGCGAGCAGTACTTC	CASTPGGGEQYF
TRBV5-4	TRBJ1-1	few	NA	TGTGCCAGCAGGTCCGGGGGGCGCGGCACTGAAGCTTTCTTT	CASRSGGRGTEAFF
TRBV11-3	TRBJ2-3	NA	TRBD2	TGTGCCAGCAGCTCGGGACTAGCGGGGGACCATACGCAGTATTTT	CASSSGLAGDHTQYF
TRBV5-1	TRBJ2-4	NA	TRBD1	TGCGCCAGCAGCTTTGGGGACAGAGGTGACATTCAGTACTTC	CASSFGDRGDIQYF
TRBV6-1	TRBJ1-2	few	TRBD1	TGTGCCAGCAGGGAGGGACAGGGTCAAGGCTACACCTTC	CASREGQGQGYTF
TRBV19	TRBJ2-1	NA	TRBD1	TGTGCCAGTGTAGGGACAGGGGGTAGGAATGAGCAGTTCTTC	CASVGTGGRNEQFF
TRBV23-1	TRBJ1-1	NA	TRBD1	TGCGCCAGCCGTGACAGGGGGGGAACTGAAGCTTTCTTT	CASRDRGGTEAFF
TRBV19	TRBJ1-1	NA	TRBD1	TGTGCCAGTACAGTATGGGACAGGGAGACTGAAGCTTTCTTT	CASTVWDRETEAFF
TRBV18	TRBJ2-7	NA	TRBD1	TGTGCCAGCTCACCCGACTCGGGACAGGGGTACTTC	CASSPDSGQGYF
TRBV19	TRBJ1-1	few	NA	TGTGCCAGTAGTACCGGCGGTGCCCAGGGAGCTTTCTTT	CASSTGGAQGAFF
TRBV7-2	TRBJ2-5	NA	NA	TGTGCCAGCAGCTTCCAAGCGCAGGGGCCGGAGACCCAGTACTTC	CASSFQAQGPETQYF
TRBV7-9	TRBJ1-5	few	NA	TGTGCCAGCAGCTTACTAGACGGCAATCAGCCCCAGCATTTT	CASSLLDGNQPQHF
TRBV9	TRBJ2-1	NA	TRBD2	TGTGCCAGCAGCGTAGCTACTAGCGGACCCTACAATGAGCAGTTCTTC	CASSVATSGPYNEQFF
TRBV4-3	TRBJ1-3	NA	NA	TGCGCCAGCAGCCAAGGCTGGGGAGGGAGTGGAAACACCATATATTTT	CASSQGWGGSGNTIYF
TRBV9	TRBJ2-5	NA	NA	TGTGCCAGCAGCGTAGCTAGTGGAGTCCAAGAGACCCAGTACTTC	CASSVASGVQETQYF
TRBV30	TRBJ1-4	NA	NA	TGTGCCTGGAGTGTATTCCCATACCGCACAAGTGAAAAACTGTTTTTT	CAWSVFPYRTSEKLFF
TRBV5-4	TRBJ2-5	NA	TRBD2	TGTGCCAGCAGCTTACCGCTAGCGGGGGTTGGTGAGACCCAGTACTTC	CASSLPLAGVGETQYF
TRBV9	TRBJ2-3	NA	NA	TGTGCCAGCAGCGTAGCCTTGGCGGCACGCACAGATACGCAGTATTTT	CASSVALAARTDTQYF
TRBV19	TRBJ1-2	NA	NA	TGTGCCAGAATAGACAGCACTAACTATGGCTACACCTTC	CARIDSTNYGYTF
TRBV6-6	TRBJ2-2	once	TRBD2	TGTGCCAGCAGCGGGGGGGCCGACACCGGGGAGCTGTTTTTT	CASSGGADTGELFF
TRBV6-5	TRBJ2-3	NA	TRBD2	TGTGCCACCGACAGCGGGGCGCGGGGTACGCAGTATTTT	CATDSGARGTQYF
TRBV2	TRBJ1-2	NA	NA	TGTGCCAGCAGTGAAGAACAGAACCTTTTGGGTTATGGCTACACCTTC	CASSEEQNLLGYGYTF
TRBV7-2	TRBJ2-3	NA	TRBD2	TGTGCCAGCAGCTTGACTAGCGGGCGAAACACAGATACGCAGTATTTT	CASSLTSGRNTDTQYF
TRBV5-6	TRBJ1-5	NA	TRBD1	TGTGCCAGCAGCTGGGGACAGGGGAGTCAGCCCCAGCATTTT	CASSWGQGSQPQHF
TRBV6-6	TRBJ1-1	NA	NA	TGTGCCAGCAGTTACTCGACGTTCGGAGCGTCTGAAGCTTTCTTT	CASSYSTFGASEAFF
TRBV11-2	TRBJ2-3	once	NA	TGTGCCAGCAGCCTAACCACAGATACGCAGTATTTT	CASSLTTDTQYF
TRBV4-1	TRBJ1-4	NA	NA	TGCGCCAGCAGCCATAGTGTACGGAATGAAAAACTGTTTTTT	CASSHSVRNEKLFF
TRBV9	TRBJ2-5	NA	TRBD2	TGTGCCAGCAGCGTACTGGGACTAGCGGGGCGACAAGAGACCCAGTACTTC	CASSVLGLAGRQETQYF
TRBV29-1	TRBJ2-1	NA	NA	TGCAGCGTGGACAAAAACTCCTACAATGAGCAGTTCTTC	CSVDKNSYNEQFF
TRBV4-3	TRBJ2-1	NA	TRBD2	TGCGCCAGCAGCCTGTTAGCGGGGGGGCGGTATGAGCAGTTCTTC	CASSLLAGGRYEQFF
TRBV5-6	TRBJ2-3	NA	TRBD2	TGTGCCAGCAGCTCGACTAGCGGGGCGGATACGCAGTATTTT	CASSSTSGADTQYF
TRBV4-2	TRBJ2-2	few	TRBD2	TGTGCCAGCAGCCAAGAGCTAGCGGGGGGCTCGAACACCGGGGAGCTGTTTTTT	CASSQELAGGSNTGELFF
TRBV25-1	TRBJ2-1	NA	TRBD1	TGTGCCAGCAGTTCCTCGGGACAGGGAGGGAGAAATGAGCAGTTCTTC	CASSSSGQGGRNEQFF
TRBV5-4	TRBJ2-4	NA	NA	TGTGCCAGCAGCTTGGTCCAGGAAGCCAAAAACATTCAGTACTTC	CASSLVQEAKNIQYF
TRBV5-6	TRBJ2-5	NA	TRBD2	TGTGCCAGCAGCGTCTTAGCGGGGGGAGGGGAGACCCAGTACTTC	CASSVLAGGGETQYF
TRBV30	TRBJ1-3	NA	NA	TGTGCCTGGAGTGCAGGGTTTTCTGGAAACACCATATATTTT	CAWSAGFSGNTIYF
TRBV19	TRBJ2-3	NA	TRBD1	TGTGCCAGTAGTAGAAGGGGACAGGACATTATCAGAGATACGCAGTATTTT	CASSRRGQDIIRDTQYF
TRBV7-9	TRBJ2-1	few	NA	TGTGCCAGCAGCTCCCTACCTACCAAGGAGGAGTTCTTC	CASSSLPTKEEFF